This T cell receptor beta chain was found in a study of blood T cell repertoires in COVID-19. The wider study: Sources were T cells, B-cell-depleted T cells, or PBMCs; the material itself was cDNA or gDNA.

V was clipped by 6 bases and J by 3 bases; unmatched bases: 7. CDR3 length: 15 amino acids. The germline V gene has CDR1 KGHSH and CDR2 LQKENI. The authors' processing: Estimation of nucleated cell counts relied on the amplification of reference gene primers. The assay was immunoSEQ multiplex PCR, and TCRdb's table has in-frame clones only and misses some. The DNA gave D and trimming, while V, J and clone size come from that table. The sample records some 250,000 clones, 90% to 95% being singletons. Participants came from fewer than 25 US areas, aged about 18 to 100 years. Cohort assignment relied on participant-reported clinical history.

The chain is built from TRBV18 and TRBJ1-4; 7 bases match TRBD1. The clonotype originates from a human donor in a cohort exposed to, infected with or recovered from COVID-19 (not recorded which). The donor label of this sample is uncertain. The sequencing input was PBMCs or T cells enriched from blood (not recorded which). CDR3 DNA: TGTGCCAGCTCCCCTAACAGGGGCCCTAATGAAAAACTGTTTTTT. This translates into CASSPNRGPNEKLFF. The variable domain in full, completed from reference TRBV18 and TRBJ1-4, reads NAGVMQNPRHLVRRRGQEARLRCSPMKGHSHVYWYRQLPEEGLKFMVYLQKENIIDESGMPKERFSAEFPKEGPSILRIQQVVRGDSAAYFCASSPNRGPNEKLFFGSGTQLSVL.